Listed below are T cell receptor beta chains from one sample, sequenced in a study of cytomegalovirus exposure and HLA in healthy donors. Only in-frame clones appear in the TCRdb table, and some are missing; sequencing was by immunoSEQ multiplex PCR. Of 150,000 to 200,000 clones listed, about 79% are singletons. Material for sequencing was PBMCs. These receptors were taken from a woman aged 45 to 65 in good health and CMV-seropositive. The CDR3 runs from the conserved cysteine through the conserved F or W. A D gene is named only where the DNA matches it firmly. The size field is filled for only some rows; it gives once, few, many or a size class.

clone_size	d_call	v_call	j_call	cdr3_aa	cdr3_nt
NA	TRBD1	TRBV6-1	TRBJ2-7	CASSDMGQGVSEQYF	TGTGCCAGCAGTGACATGGGACAGGGAGTCTCCGAGCAGTACTTC
few	NA	TRBV2	TRBJ1-1	CASQNLENTEAFF	TGTGCCAGTCAGAACCTCGAGAACACTGAAGCTTTCTTT
NA	NA	TRBV7-8	TRBJ1-3	CASSLGGPHGNTIYF	TGTGCCAGCAGCTTAGGGGGGCCTCATGGAAACACCATATATTTT
once	NA	TRBV11-2	TRBJ1-2	CASSGRAGRPNYGYTF	TGTGCCAGCAGCGGACGGGCGGGGAGGCCTAACTATGGCTACACCTTC
NA	NA	TRBV27	TRBJ1-2	CASSPRVNYGYTF	TGTGCCAGCAGTCCCAGGGTTAACTATGGCTACACCTTC
few	NA	TRBV10-2	TRBJ1-5	CLNQPQHF	TGCCTTAATCAGCCCCAGCATTTT
NA	NA	TRBV13	TRBJ1-2	CASSLPGVSVYGYTF	TGTGCCAGCAGCTTACCCGGGGTTTCGGTCTATGGCTACACCTTC
NA	TRBD2	TRBV18	TRBJ2-3	CASSRLAGGADTQYF	TGTGCCAGCTCACGGCTAGCGGGAGGAGCTGATACGCAGTATTTT
NA	NA	TRBV27	TRBJ2-1	CASSSVAAYNEQFF	TGTGCCAGCAGTTCAGTAGCCGCCTACAATGAGCAGTTCTTC
NA	TRBD2	TRBV5-1	TRBJ2-7	CASSAGDFAYEQYF	TGCGCCAGCAGCGCGGGGGACTTTGCCTACGAGCAGTACTTC
NA	NA	TRBV15	TRBJ1-2	CATSSELGGWTPNYGYTF	TGTGCCACCAGCAGTGAATTGGGGGGATGGACACCTAACTATGGCTACACCTTC
NA	TRBD2	TRBV5-4	TRBJ2-3	CASTNRLAGGSDTQYF	TGTGCCAGCACCAACCGGCTAGCGGGAGGATCTGATACGCAGTATTTT
NA	NA	TRBV6-1	TRBJ2-7	CASSEDRQAYYEQYF	TGTGCCAGCAGTGAAGATCGACAGGCCTACTACGAGCAGTACTTC
NA	NA	TRBV4-1	TRBJ1-2	CASSQNHGVGGYTF	TGCGCCAGCAGCCAAAATCACGGGGTGGGCGGCTACACCTTC
NA	TRBD1	TRBV18	TRBJ2-3	CASSRTGGDTQYF	TGTGCCAGCTCACGGACAGGCGGCGATACGCAGTATTTT
NA	NA	TRBV9	TRBJ2-5	CASSAGGETQYF	TGTGCCAGCAGCGCGGGTGGGGAGACCCAGTACTTC
few	TRBD2	TRBV27	TRBJ2-3	CASTITGGPLDTQYF	TGTGCCAGCACAATTACGGGAGGGCCATTAGATACGCAGTATTTT
NA	NA	TRBV7-9	TRBJ2-1	CASSLSYGNEQFF	TGTGCCAGCAGCTTATCCTACGGGAATGAGCAGTTCTTC
NA	NA	TRBV19	TRBJ2-7	CASTPTGLRGEQYF	TGTGCCAGTACCCCGACAGGACTTCGAGGCGAGCAGTACTTC
NA	NA	TRBV19	TRBJ1-6	CASRLTEKSPLHF	TGTGCCAGTAGGTTAACCGAGAAATCACCCCTCCACTTT
NA	TRBD2	TRBV7-6	TRBJ2-7	CASSLDSGGYEQYF	TGTGCCAGCAGCTTAGATTCGGGGGGGTACGAGCAGTACTTC
NA	TRBD1	TRBV13	TRBJ2-5	CASSPRGFGPVGQGRETQYF	TGTGCCAGCAGCCCTAGGGGGTTCGGGCCAGTGGGACAGGGAAGAGAGACCCAGTACTTC
NA	TRBD1	TRBV5-6	TRBJ1-4	CASSLDGTATNEKLFF	TGTGCCAGCAGCTTGGACGGGACAGCAACTAATGAAAAACTGTTTTTT
NA	TRBD2	TRBV5-4	TRBJ2-7	CASSSASGSGDEQYF	TGTGCCAGCAGCTCCGCTAGCGGGAGTGGAGACGAGCAGTACTTC
NA	TRBD1	TRBV5-1	TRBJ1-2	CASSLDRGRGGYTF	TGCGCCAGCAGCCTGGACAGGGGGCGAGGTGGCTACACCTTC
NA	NA	TRBV7-7	TRBJ2-1	CASSLGRQYNEQFF	TGTGCTAGCAGCTTAGGGAGACAGTACAATGAGCAGTTCTTC
few	NA	TRBV27	TRBJ2-1	CASSLGAPPYNEQFF	TGTGCCAGCAGTTTAGGGGCCCCCCCCTACAATGAGCAGTTCTTC
NA	NA	TRBV10-2	TRBJ1-2	CASSDDITMDGYTF	TGCGCCAGCAGTGACGACATTACGATGGATGGCTACACCTTC
NA	NA	TRBV7-9	TRBJ2-3	CASSLGRSTSTDTQYF	TGTGCCAGCAGCTTAGGAAGGAGCACTAGCACAGATACGCAGTATTTT
NA	NA	TRBV28	TRBJ2-1	CASSPQGTVSYNEQFF	TGTGCCAGCAGCCCCCAGGGGACGGTCTCCTACAATGAGCAGTTCTTC
NA	NA	TRBV9	TRBJ2-3	CASSVGRAGTDTQYF	TGTGCCAGCAGCGTAGGGAGGGCGGGCACAGATACGCAGTATTTT
NA	TRBD1	TRBV14	TRBJ2-7	CASSQDWTGSEQYF	TGTGCCAGCAGCCAAGACTGGACAGGGTCCGAGCAGTACTTC
NA	TRBD1	TRBV28	TRBJ1-1	CASSLPGQGADTEAFF	TGTGCCAGCAGTTTACCAGGACAGGGGGCCGACACTGAAGCTTTCTTT
NA	NA	TRBV7-3	TRBJ1-1	CASSFWEDTEAFF	TGTGCCAGCAGCTTCTGGGAGGACACTGAAGCTTTCTTT
NA	NA	TRBV5-4	TRBJ1-2	CASSLVGVLPINYGYTF	TGTGCCAGCAGCTTGGTAGGGGTCCTGCCCATTAACTATGGCTACACCTTC
NA	TRBD1	TRBV27	TRBJ2-3	CASSPWTGLGDTQYF	TGTGCCAGCAGTCCCTGGACAGGGCTTGGGGATACGCAGTATTTT